This T cell receptor (beta chain) was captured by sequencing in a study of breast tumors, draining lymph nodes, adjacent tissues (dated by TCRdb to 2016 to 2017). Study-wide context: TCR beta repertoires were compared across tumor, adjacent nontumor tissue and axillary lymph nodes obtained from breast cancer patients. In human breast cancer, the study set out to evaluate how tumor, surrounding tissue and draining lymph node repertoires relate to one another and whether T cells may move between these sites. Broader findings and caveats from the paper: In luminal-like breast cancer, tumor and nontumor tissue repertoires resembled each other significantly more than in basal-like breast cancer. Tumors showed preferential V and J gene usage, and their T-cell repertoire diversity fell below that of lymph nodes yet above that of nontumor tissue. The conclusion that tumor T cells originate in lymph nodes was presented as consistent with a hypothesis rather than as directly demonstrated. The data were considered consistent with the idea that most tumor T cells come from the lymph node and then expand in tumor tissue.

The sequencer listed for this sample is Illumina HiSeq 2000. Multiplex PCR amplification was used to build the TCR beta chain libraries. High-throughput sequencing was used to analyze the amplified TCR beta chain products. TCRdb reran the public reads through fastp at Q25 and MiXCR, keeping productive beta chains. Each CDR3 protein appears once, grouped with its most common genes and DNA. For this sample there are about 15,000 distinct CDR3 sequences; around 57% appear just once. Together, the top ten hold 25% to 35% of the sample. CDR1 and CDR2 (SNHLY, FYNNEI) derive from the germline V gene. From the cysteine through the phenylalanine, the CDR3 covers 14 amino acids. Kept here is only the CDR3 DNA, which spans 42 bases and is read in frame from base 1. Trimming at the junction amounts to 5 bases on V and 8 bases on J, and the germline ends lie 18 bases apart. In the case of this clonotype: Its antigen has not been determined. No base qualities exist here, and no much larger clone lies one base off it.

Adjacent samples were composed of nontumor breast tissue surrounding the tumor. The TCR originated in a female donor with breast cancer. Some clones in this sample may be carry-over from other donors' samples. The receptor chain draws on TRBV2 and TRBJ1-2; TRBD1 is perhaps the D gene, given 5 matching bases. Sequencing was done on a sample of tumor-adjacent breast tissue. The CDR3 reads as follows: CASSPTRAGIGYTF. The nucleotide sequence reads TGTGCCAGCAGTCCAACTCGGGCAGGGATAGGCTACACCTTC.